Each of the 5 T cell receptor beta chains below was sequenced from the same sample in a study of PD-L1 blockade in urothelial cancer (TCRdb year 2017). Receptors were amplified or captured by the immunoSEQ multiplex PCR assay. TCRdb re-hosts the immuneACCESS table, in-frame sequences only. Its copies lack some clones; in the studies checked, an unresolved V gene accounts for under half of them, and the cause for the rest is not known. In all, the sample holds tens of thousands of clones, and roughly 82% of those were seen once. Roughly 4.5% of the sample is in the top ten clones. The sample in question was PBMCs, obtained around atezolizumab (anti-PD-L1) treatment. The receptors shown here come from a man between 65 and 85 years old with urothelial cancer.

The V and J genes are TRBV19 and TRBJ2-4; 12 bases are shared with TRBD2. The ends lost 3 bases at V and 1 base at J; junction bases unmatched: 7. The CDR3 is 18 residues long. The V gene's germline CDR1 is LNHDA and CDR2 SQIVND (reference sequence). CDR3 sequence reads: CASSIWRGTSGAKNIQYF. CDR3 bases: TGTGCCAGTAGTATTTGGAGGGGGACTAGCGGGGCCAAAAACATTCAGTACTTC.

J is TRBJ2-7 and V is TRBV7-9, with TRBD2 matching over 7 bases. Germline lookup yields CDR1 SEHNR and CDR2 FQNEAQ (reference sequence). This CDR3 is 14 amino acids long. The ends lost 8 bases at V and 2 bases at J; junction bases unmatched: 9. In DNA form, the CDR3 reads TGTGCCAGCTCCCCGGGGAGGGAGCCCTACGAGCAGTACTTC. Translation gives CASSPGREPYEQYF.

V usage is TRBV7-9 and J usage is TRBJ2-7; D perhaps matches TRBD1 (5 bases). Germline CDR1 SEHNR, CDR2 FQNEAQ (reference sequence). This CDR3 is 13 amino acids long. The V end lost 3 bases, the J end lost 3 bases, and 9 bases lay between the germline ends. The CDR3 loop reads CASSLSQGYEQYF. As DNA, the CDR3 is TGTGCCAGCAGCTTGAGTCAGGGCTACGAGCAGTACTTC.

This chain connects TRBV6-1 to TRBJ1-1; D gene unclear. Germline CDR1 is MNHNS and CDR2 is SASEGT. Trimming stripped 6 bases from V and 5 bases from J, with 10 bases between. CDR3 length: 12 residues. The CDR3 bases are TGTGCCAGCAGGCGGCTGGAGACTGAAGCTTTCTTT. Its translation: CASRRLETEAFF.

The chain carries TRBV7-9 and TRBJ2-1; a weak D match, TRBD2 (6 bases). This CDR3 is 15 amino acids long. Germline V gene lookup returns CDR1 SEHNR and CDR2 FQNEAQ (reference sequence). The V and J ends lost 3 bases and 6 bases respectively, with 15 bases between them. The CDR3 sequence is CASSLSAGTANEQFF. The CDR3 bases are TGTGCCAGCAGCTTGTCGGCGGGGACCGCCAATGAGCAGTTCTTC.